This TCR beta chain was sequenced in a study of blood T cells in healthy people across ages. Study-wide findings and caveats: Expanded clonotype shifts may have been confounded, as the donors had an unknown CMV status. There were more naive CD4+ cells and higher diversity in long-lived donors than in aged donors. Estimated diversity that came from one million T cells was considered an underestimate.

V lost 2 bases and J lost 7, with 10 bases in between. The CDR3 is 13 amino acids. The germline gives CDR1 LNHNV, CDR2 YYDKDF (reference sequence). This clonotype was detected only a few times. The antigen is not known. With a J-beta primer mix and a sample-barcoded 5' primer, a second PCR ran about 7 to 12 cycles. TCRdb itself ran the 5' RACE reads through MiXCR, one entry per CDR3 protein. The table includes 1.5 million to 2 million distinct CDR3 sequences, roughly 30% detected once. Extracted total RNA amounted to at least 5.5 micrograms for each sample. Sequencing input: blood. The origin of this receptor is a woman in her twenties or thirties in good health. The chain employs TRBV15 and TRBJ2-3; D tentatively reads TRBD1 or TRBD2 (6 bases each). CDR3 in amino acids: CATSRTGAHTQYF. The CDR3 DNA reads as TGTGCCACCAGCAGAACGGGGGCCCATACGCAGTATTTT.